Shown below are 21 T cell receptor beta chains from a single sample sequenced in a study of blood T cell repertoires in COVID-19. Profiled with immunoSEQ multiplex PCR; TCRdb holds only in-frame clones, not every one. The sample records approximately 200,000 clones, approximately 90% being singletons. Sequenced sample: peripheral blood. These receptors all come from a man aged 60 to 75 who had recovered from COVID-19.

The chain carries TRBV10-1 and TRBJ2-1; TRBD2 is a possible D gene (5 bases). V was shortened by 5 bases and J by 12 bases, with 20 bases between the two germline ends. CDR3 length: 14 residues. Germline assignment: CDR1 WNHNN and CDR2 SYGVQD (reference sequence). CDR3 nucleotide sequence: TGCGCCAGCAGTCCTAGCCAAAGCCGGCATGGGCAGTTCTTC. The encoded protein is CASSPSQSRHGQFF.

The rearrangement joins TRBV10-3 to TRBJ2-7; perhaps TRBD1 as D (6 bases). The CDR3 runs 14 residues. Germline loops: CDR1 ENHRY, CDR2 SYGVKD. The V end lost 6 bases, the J end lost 4 bases, and 16 bases lay between the germline ends. The CDR3: CAIRESRGHYEQYF. In DNA form, the CDR3 reads TGTGCCATCAGAGAATCCCGGGGACATTACGAGCAGTACTTC.

This rearrangement joins TRBV30 to TRBJ1-5, with D perhaps TRBD1 (6 bases). This CDR3 comprises 15 residues. Germline assignment: CDR1 GTSNPN and CDR2 SVGIG (reference sequence). V lost 2 bases to trimming and J lost 4 bases, with 15 bases between them. The CDR3 is CAWSLQQGWNQPQHF. The CDR3 bases are TGTGCCTGGAGTTTACAGCAGGGGTGGAATCAGCCCCAGCATTTT.

This clone was seen just once. The sample contains more than one DNA sequence encoding this CDR3. The chain carries TRBV19 and TRBJ2-5; 9 bases are a match to TRBD2. The CDR3 extends over 14 amino acids. J was trimmed by 1 base and V by 5 bases; bases with no gene match: 2. Germline CDR1 is LNHDA and CDR2 is SQIVND (reference sequence). CDR3 loop: CASSRGLAQETQYF. CDR3 sequence (DNA): TGTGCCAGTAGTCGGGGACTAGCCCAAGAGACCCAGTACTTC.

The chain couples TRBV10-2 to TRBJ1-6; TRBD1 agrees at 9 bases. The CDR3 covers 15 residues. Germline V gives CDR1 WSHSY, CDR2 SAAADI. V was pared by 8 bases and J by 8 bases, with 10 bases of the junction left unmatched. The CDR3 sequence: CASGTGTGADSPLHF. In nucleotides, the CDR3 is TGCGCCAGCGGGACAGGGACCGGGGCCGATTCACCCCTCCACTTT.

The chain carries TRBV19 and TRBJ1-2; a weak D match, TRBD1 (5 bases). Per germline, CDR1 LNHDA and CDR2 SQIVND (reference sequence). V lost 2 bases and J 0 bases, leaving 10 bases between the germline ends. The CDR3 has 15 residues. CDR3 bases: TGTGCCAGTAGTATACAGGGAATACCTAACTATGGCTACACCTTC. Translated, it gives CASSIQGIPNYGYTF.

This chain joins TRBV28 and TRBJ2-2; D possibly corresponds to TRBD1 (6 bases). The CDR3 covers 14 residues. Germline loops: CDR1 MDHEN, CDR2 SYDVKM. Trimming left V 5 bases short and J 9 bases short, with 16 bases between. CDR3 nucleotides: TGTGCCAGCAGTACCAGGACAGAACACCGGGAGCTGTTTTTT. Amino acid sequence: CASSTRTEHRELFF.

The chain combines TRBV6-5 with TRBJ1-5, with 8 bases that match TRBD1. V lost 11 bases to trimming and J lost 7 bases; unmatched junction nucleotides: 13. There are 14 residues in the CDR3. Germline CDR1 and CDR2: MNHEY and SVGAGI. The CDR3 DNA follows: TGTGCCGGGCATTCAGGACAGGGAATACAGCCCCAGCATTTT. Encoded protein: CAGHSGQGIQPQHF.

A single count supports this clone. The rearrangement joins TRBV5-1 to TRBJ2-1, with 9 bases lining up with TRBD2. CDR3 length: 19 amino acids. V was clipped by 1 base and J by 1 base; unmatched bases: 12. CDR1 and CDR2 (germline): SGHRS, YFSETQ. The CDR3 DNA is TGCGCCAGCAGCTTGCCCGATATTACTAGCGGGCCTTCCTACAATGAGCAGTTCTTC. This translates into CASSLPDITSGPSYNEQFF. Complete variable domain (other parts from reference TRBV5-1 and TRBJ2-1): KAGVTQTPRYLIKTRGQQVTLSCSPISGHRSVSWYQQTPGQGLQFLFEYFSETQRNKGNFPGRFSGRQFSNSRSEMNVSTLELGDSALYLCASSLPDITSGPSYNEQFFGPGTRLTVL.

The table lists this clone with a few counts. The rearrangement joins TRBV28 to TRBJ1-1; TRBD1 matches at 7 bases. Per the germline V gene, CDR1 is MDHEN and CDR2 is SYDVKM. This CDR3 comprises 14 residues. Trimming cost V 5 bases and J 3 bases; bases outside gene matches: 6. As DNA, the CDR3 is TGTGCCAGCAGTATCTCGGGACAGCACACTGAAGCTTTCTTT. It codes for CASSISGQHTEAFF.

This sequence joins TRBV6-5 and TRBJ2-1; 8 bases are a match to TRBD1. From germline, CDR1 is MNHEY and CDR2 SVGAGI. The ends lost 10 bases at V and 10 bases at J; junction bases unmatched: 12. This CDR3 spans 13 amino acids. The CDR3 protein is CATNLGTGTEQFF. Here the CDR3 DNA reads TGTGCCACCAATCTAGGGACAGGCACGGAGCAGTTCTTC.

The V and J genes are TRBV7-9 and TRBJ1-2, with TRBD1 matching 11 bases. V trimming: 10 bases; J trimming: 7 bases; junction bases outside the gene matches: 2. The CDR3 has 11 amino acids. Germline V gene lookup returns CDR1 SEHNR and CDR2 FQNEAQ (reference sequence). CDR3 in amino acids: CATGQGGGYTF. CDR3 nucleotide sequence: TGTGCCACGGGACAGGGGGGTGGCTACACCTTC.

Only a few counts were recorded for this clone. The chain has TRBV6-5 and TRBJ2-2; D is perhaps TRBD2 (6 bases). V lost 6 bases, J lost 1 base, and 12 bases lay in between. This CDR3 contains 15 residues. The germline V gene encodes CDR1 MNHEY and CDR2 SVGAGI. CDR3 sequence reads: CASRSPGVNTGELFF. The DNA for the CDR3 is TGTGCCAGCAGGAGTCCGGGGGTGAACACCGGGGAGCTGTTTTTT.

A few counts support this clone. At one boundary the junction diverges from the germline segment, which might be a read error. V and J are TRBV7-6 and TRBJ1-6; 10 bases are shared with TRBD1. Germline V lookup: CDR1 SGHVS, CDR2 FNYEAQ. The CDR3 totals 16 residues. The CDR3 nucleotides are TGTGCCAGCACCTTAGGGGTCGGGACAGGGGTTTCACCCCTCCACTTT. Its protein product is CASTLGVGTGVSPLHF. The full variable domain, with the rest looked up from reference TRBV7-6 and TRBJ1-6, is GAGVSQSPRYKVTKRGQDVALRCDPISGHVSLYWYRQALGQGPEFLTYFNYEAQQDKSGLPNDRFSAERPEGSISTLTIQRTEQRDSAMYRCASTLGVGTGVSPLHFGNGTRLTVT.

In regard to this clone: It may be a read error: a sequence one base away is much more abundant. The genes are TRBV7-9 and TRBJ1-1; D is unclear. Germline CDR1 and CDR2: SEHNR and FQNEAQ (reference sequence). V lost 3 bases, J lost 1 base, and 6 bases lay in between. The CDR3 runs to 13 residues. The CDR3 nucleotides read TGTGCCAGCAGCTTGGGCTGGAACACTGAAGCTTTCTTT. It encodes CASSLGWNTEAFF.

This chain connects TRBV6-5 to TRBJ1-1; 11 nucleotides line up with TRBD1. The V and J ends lost 6 bases and 4 bases, in that order; junction bases with no gene match: 7. The germline gives CDR1 MNHEY, CDR2 SVGAGI. This CDR3 spans 15 amino acids. CDR3 in DNA: TGTGCCAGCAGGGGGGACAGGGGGTATAGCACTGAAGCTTTCTTT. Its translation: CASRGDRGYSTEAFF.

This rearrangement joins TRBV28 to TRBJ2-6; perhaps TRBD1 as D (7 bases). Germline V gene data show CDR1 as MDHEN and CDR2 as SYDVKM. The ends were cut back, 10 bases at V and 0 bases at J, with 13 bases in the middle. There are 15 residues in the CDR3. The CDR3 DNA follows: TGTGCCACCCAGGGGGGTAGCTCTGGGGCCAACGTCCTGACTTTC. This sequence encodes CATQGGSSGANVLTF.

The chain joins TRBV7-9 to TRBJ1-6, with 9 positions matching TRBD1. CDR1 and CDR2 from the germline V gene are SEHNR and FQNEAQ (reference sequence). The CDR3 has 15 residues. Losses at the gene ends were 4 bases for V and 6 bases for J; bases not matched to a gene: 4. The CDR3 loop reads CASSSPDRGNSPLHF. The CDR3 coding sequence is TGTGCCAGCAGCTCACCGGACAGGGGTAATTCACCCCTCCACTTT.

This clone was detected once. This chain connects TRBV6-5 to TRBJ1-2; D unresolved. V was pared by 8 bases and J by 6 bases, with 13 bases between. There are 12 residues in the CDR3. Looked up from germline, CDR1 is MNHEY and CDR2 is SVGAGI. This chain's CDR3 is CASDPTGNGYTF. Written as DNA, the CDR3 is TGTGCCAGCGATCCGACGGGGAATGGCTACACCTTC.

The rearrangement links TRBV19 to TRBJ1-2; D gene uncertain. V was shortened by 5 bases and J by 4 bases, with 17 bases between the two germline ends. The CDR3 contains 15 residues. Germline CDR1 is LNHDA and CDR2 is SQIVND (reference sequence). CDR3 amino acids: CASSLGRAASYGYTF. The CDR3 nucleotides read TGTGCCAGTAGTTTGGGCCGCGCCGCCAGCTATGGCTACACCTTC.

This chain connects TRBV5-5 to TRBJ2-7; tentatively, D is TRBD1 (5 bases). The CDR3 loop spans 13 amino acids. CDR1 is SGHKS and CDR2 is YYEKEE in the germline V gene (reference sequence). V shed 5 bases and J shed 4 bases, with 13 bases lying between them. The CDR3 is CASSAGIVYEQYF. CDR3 bases: TGTGCCAGCAGTGCAGGGATAGTGTACGAGCAGTACTTC. Together with reference TRBV5-5 and TRBJ2-7, the CDR3 gives the full variable domain: DAGVTQSPTHLIKTRGQQVTLRCSPISGHKSVSWYQQVLGQGPQFIFQYYEKEERGRGNFPDRFSARQFPNYSSELNVNALLLGDSALYLCASSAGIVYEQYFGPGTRLTVT.